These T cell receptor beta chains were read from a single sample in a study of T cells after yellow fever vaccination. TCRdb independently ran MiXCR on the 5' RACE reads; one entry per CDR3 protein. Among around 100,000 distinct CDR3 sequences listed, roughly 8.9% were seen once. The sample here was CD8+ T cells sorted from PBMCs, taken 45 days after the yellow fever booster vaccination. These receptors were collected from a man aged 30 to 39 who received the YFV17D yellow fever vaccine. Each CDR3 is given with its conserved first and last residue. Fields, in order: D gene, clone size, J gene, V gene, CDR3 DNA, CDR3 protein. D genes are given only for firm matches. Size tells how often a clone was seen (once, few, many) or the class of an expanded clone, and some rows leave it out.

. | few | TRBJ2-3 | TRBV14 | TGTGCCAGCAGCCCCTTCGCCTCGGGAATAGATACGCAGTATTTT | CASSPFASGIDTQYF
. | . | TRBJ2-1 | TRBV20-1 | TGCAGTGCTAGGGCGGACTCAGGCTCCTACAATGAGCAGTTCTTC | CSARADSGSYNEQFF
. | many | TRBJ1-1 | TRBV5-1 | TGCGCCAGCAGCCCTGTGGAAGGGCTGCAAGCTTTCTTT | CASSPVEGLQAFF
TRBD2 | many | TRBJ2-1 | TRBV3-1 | TGTGCCAGCAGCCAACTAGCTAGCGGGGATGAGCAGTTCTTC | CASSQLASGDEQFF
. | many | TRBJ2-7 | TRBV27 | TGTGCCAGCAGTCCCAATGCGGGGAACTACGAGCAGTACTTC | CASSPNAGNYEQYF
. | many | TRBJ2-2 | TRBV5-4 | TGTGCCAGCAGCGCAGGAGGGGCCGGGGAGCTGTTTTTT | CASSAGGAGELFF
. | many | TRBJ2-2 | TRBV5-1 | TGCGCCAGCAGCTTGGGGCAGCAACGCACCGGGGAGCTGTTTTTT | CASSLGQQRTGELFF
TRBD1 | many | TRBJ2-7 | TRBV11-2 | TGTGCCAGCAGCTTAGATCCCGGGACAGGGAAATACGAGCAGTACTTC | CASSLDPGTGKYEQYF
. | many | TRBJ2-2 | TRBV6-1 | TGTGCCAGCCAATTATTGGGTTTTGGGGACACCGGGGAGCTGTTTTTT | CASQLLGFGDTGELFF
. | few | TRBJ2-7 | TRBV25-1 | TGTGCCAGCAGTGCCTCCGGACCGGGCTACGAGCAGTACTTC | CASSASGPGYEQYF
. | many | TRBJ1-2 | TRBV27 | TGTGCCAGCAGTTTATTTCAGGGGAGCTATGGCTACACCTTC | CASSLFQGSYGYTF
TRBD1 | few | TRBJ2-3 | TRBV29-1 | TGCAGCGTTCATAGACAGGGCAGGGATACGCAGTATTTT | CSVHRQGRDTQYF
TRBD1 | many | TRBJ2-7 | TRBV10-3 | TGTGCCATCAAGACAAGGGACAGCTCCTACGAGCAGTACTTC | CAIKTRDSSYEQYF
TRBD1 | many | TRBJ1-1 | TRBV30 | TGTGCCTGGAGTTCTCAACAGACAGGGCAAACTGAAGCTTTCTTT | CAWSSQQTGQTEAFF
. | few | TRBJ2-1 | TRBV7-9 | TGTGCCAGCAGCCACGGTTCAGATTCCTACAATGAGCAGTTCTTC | CASSHGSDSYNEQFF
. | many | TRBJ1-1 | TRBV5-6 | TGTGCCAGCAGCTTGAGTTCGGGCGCTGAAGCTTTCTTT | CASSLSSGAEAFF
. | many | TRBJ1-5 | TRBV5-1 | TGCGCCAGCAGCCCCGACGGGCTATACCAGCCCCAGCATTTT | CASSPDGLYQPQHF
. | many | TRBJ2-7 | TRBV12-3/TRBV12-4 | TGTGCCAGCAGGGGGGGTGGTGATCCCCTCCCCGAGCAGTACTTC | CASRGGGDPLPEQYF
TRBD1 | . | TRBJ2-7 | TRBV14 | TGTGCCAGCAGCACTAAAAGGACAGGGATAAGCGAGCAGTACTTC | CASSTKRTGISEQYF
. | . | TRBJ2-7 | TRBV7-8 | TGTGCCAGCAGCTCCGGAGGGGCTGACGAGCAGTACTTC | CASSSGGADEQYF
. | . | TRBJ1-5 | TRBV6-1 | TGTGCCAGCAGTCCAACCGCGGCTCAGCCCCAGCATTTT | CASSPTAAQPQHF
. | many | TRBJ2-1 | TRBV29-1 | TGCAGCGTTGAAGATCACCACCACTACAATGAGCAGTTCTTC | CSVEDHHHYNEQFF
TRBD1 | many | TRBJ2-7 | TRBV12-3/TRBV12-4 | TGTGCCAGCACCCCGACAGGGAAGGACTACGAGCAGTACTTC | CASTPTGKDYEQYF
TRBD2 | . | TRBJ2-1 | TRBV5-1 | TGCGCCAGCAGACCCGGGGGGATTTACAATGAGCAGTTCTTC | CASRPGGIYNEQFF
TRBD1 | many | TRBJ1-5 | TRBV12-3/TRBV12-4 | TGTGCCAGCAGTTCTGGGAGGGGGCAGAGCAATCAGCCCCAGCATTTT | CASSSGRGQSNQPQHF
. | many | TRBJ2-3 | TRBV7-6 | TGTGCCAGCAGCTCAGACAGCCCGGCAGATACGCAGTATTTT | CASSSDSPADTQYF
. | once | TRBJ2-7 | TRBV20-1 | TGCTGTGCTAGGGACCCAGAGGGGCTAGCGACCCCCTACGAGCAGTACTTC | CCARDPEGLATPYEQYF
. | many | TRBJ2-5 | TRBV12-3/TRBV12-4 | TGTGCCAGCAGTTTGTCGGGACGGGACGGGGAGACCCAGTACTTC | CASSLSGRDGETQYF
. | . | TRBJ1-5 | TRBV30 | TGTGCCTGGAGTGTACCTGGAAATCAGCCCCAGCATTTT | CAWSVPGNQPQHF
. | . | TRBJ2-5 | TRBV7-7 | TGTGCCAGCAGCGTACAGGGATTCCAAGAGACCCAGTACTTC | CASSVQGFQETQYF
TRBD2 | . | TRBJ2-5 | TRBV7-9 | TGTGCCAGCAGTTATAGCGGGACAGAGACCCAGTACTTC | CASSYSGTETQYF
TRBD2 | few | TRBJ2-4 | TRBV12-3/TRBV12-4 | TGTGCCAGCAGGTCTAGACTAGCGGGAGTTGACAAAAACATTCAGTACTTC | CASRSRLAGVDKNIQYF
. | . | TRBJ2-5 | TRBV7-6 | TGTGCCAGCAGCATTAGAGGGGGGAGGCTGGTAGAGACCCAGTACTTC | CASSIRGGRLVETQYF
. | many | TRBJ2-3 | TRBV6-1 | TGTGCCAGCAGTCGATTCCGGGACACAGATACGCAGTATTTT | CASSRFRDTDTQYF
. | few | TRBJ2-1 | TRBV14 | TGTGCCAGCAGCCAAGGTAGCGTTGAGCAGTTCTTC | CASSQGSVEQFF
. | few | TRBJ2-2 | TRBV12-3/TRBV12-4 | TGTGCCAGCAGTACCAGCTTGGAGCTGTTTTTT | CASSTSLELFF
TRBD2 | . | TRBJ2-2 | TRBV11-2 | TGTGCCAGCAGCTTTTCTAGCGGGAGGTTGGAGCTGTTTTTT | CASSFSSGRLELFF
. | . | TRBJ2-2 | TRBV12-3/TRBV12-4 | TGTGCCAGCCGAGGGCCCCCGGAGCTGTTTTTT | CASRGPPELFF
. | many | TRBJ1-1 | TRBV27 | TGTGCCAGCAGCCTGACTCTGAACACTGAAGCTTTCTTT | CASSLTLNTEAFF
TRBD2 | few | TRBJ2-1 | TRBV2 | TGTGCCAGCCGTGCAACCACTAGCGAGAAATACAATGAGCAGTTCTTC | CASRATTSEKYNEQFF
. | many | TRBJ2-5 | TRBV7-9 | TGTGCCAGCAGCTTAGAGTGGCAGCCAGAGACCCAGTACTTC | CASSLEWQPETQYF
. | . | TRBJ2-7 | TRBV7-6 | TGTGCCATCAGCGCCAGTTGGGCCTACGAGCAGTACTTC | CAISASWAYEQYF
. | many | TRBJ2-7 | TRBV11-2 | TGTGCCAGCAGCTTAGGGGAACGGTACGAGCAGTACTTC | CASSLGERYEQYF
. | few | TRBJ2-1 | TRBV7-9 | TGTGCCAGCAGCTTAGTAGTCCAGGGCGGGAATGAGCAGTTCTTC | CASSLVVQGGNEQFF
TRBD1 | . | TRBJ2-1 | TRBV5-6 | TGTGCCAGCAGCCCAGGGGGCCTCTCCTACAATGAGCAGTTCTTC | CASSPGGLSYNEQFF
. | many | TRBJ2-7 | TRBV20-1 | TGCAGTGCTAGCGCCCAGGGGACCTACGAGCAGTACTTC | CSASAQGTYEQYF
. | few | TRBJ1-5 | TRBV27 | TGTGCCAGCAGTCTGTTAGCGGCTGCAGGGATTAGCAATCAGCCCCAGCATTTT | CASSLLAAAGISNQPQHF
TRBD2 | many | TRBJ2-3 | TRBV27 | TGTGCCAGCCGCACGGGAGGGAGCACAGATACGCAGTATTTT | CASRTGGSTDTQYF
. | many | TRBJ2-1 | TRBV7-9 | TGTGCCAGCAGCTTAGACAATGAGCAGTTCTTC | CASSLDNEQFF
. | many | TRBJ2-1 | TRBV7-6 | TGTGCCAGCAGCTCCGACGCACCTCAGCAGTTCTTC | CASSSDAPQQFF
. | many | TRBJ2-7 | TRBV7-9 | TGTGCCAGCAGCTTTCCTTTCTACGAGCAGTACTTC | CASSFPFYEQYF